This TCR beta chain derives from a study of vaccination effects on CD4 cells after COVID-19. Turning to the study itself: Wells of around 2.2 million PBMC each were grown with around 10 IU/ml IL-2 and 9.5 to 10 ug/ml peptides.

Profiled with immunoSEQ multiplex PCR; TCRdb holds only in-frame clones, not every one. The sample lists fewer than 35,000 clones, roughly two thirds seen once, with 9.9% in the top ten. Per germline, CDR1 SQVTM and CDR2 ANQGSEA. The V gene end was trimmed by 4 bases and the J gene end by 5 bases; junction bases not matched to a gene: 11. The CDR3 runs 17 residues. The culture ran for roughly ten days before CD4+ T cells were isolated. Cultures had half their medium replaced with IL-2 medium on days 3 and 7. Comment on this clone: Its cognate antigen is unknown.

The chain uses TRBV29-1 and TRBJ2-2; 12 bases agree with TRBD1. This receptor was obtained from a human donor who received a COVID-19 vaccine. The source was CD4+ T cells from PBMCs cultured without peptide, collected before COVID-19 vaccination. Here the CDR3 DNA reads TGCAGCGTTGTGGGACAGGGGGCTTTTCGGGAAACCGGGGAGCTGTTTTTT. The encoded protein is CSVVGQGAFRETGELFF.